A single T cell receptor (beta chain) is shown here with its context. No antigen is known for it. The source of the sample is a study of Graves' ophthalmopathy and Graves' hyperthyroidism. Study-wide context: The authors collected peripheral blood at initial diagnosis, before any treatment.

The V end was cut by 3 bases, the J end by 10 bases, with 18 bases between. Germline V CDR1 and CDR2: DFQATT, SNEGSKA (reference sequence). The CDR3 is 14 amino acids. TCR beta CDR3 amplification used RNA transcripts. HTBI primers were used in a first-round RT-PCR, which preceded a second-round multiplex PCR. MiXCR, run by TCRdb on the multiplex PCR reads, gives a single entry per CDR3 protein. The repertoire has 200,000 to 300,000 distinct CDR3 sequences, around 50% of them found once; the top ten carry 40% to 55%. Study-level points and caveats: Most thyroid-expanded clonotypes exceeding 0.001 frequency were also found in blood.

The rearrangement uses TRBV20-1 and TRBJ1-4, with a weak D call TRBD1 (5 bases). Sequenced: peripheral blood. This receptor was identified in an adult man with Graves' ophthalmopathy. The CDR3, as DNA: TGCAGTGCTAGTGTGCCAGGGCAGGAAGGAAAACTGTTTTTT. Its translation: CSASVPGQEGKLFF.